Listed below are T cell receptor beta chains from one sample, sequenced in a study of blood T cell repertoires in COVID-19. Data came from immunoSEQ multiplex PCR; TCRdb stores just in-frame clones and leaves some out. The data hold under 40,000 clones, with 75% to 90% observed a single time. Sequencing was carried out using peripheral blood. The receptors were gathered from a human donor in a cohort sampled during active COVID-19. The CDR3 runs from the conserved cysteine through the conserved F or W. Fields, in order: CDR3 protein, CDR3 DNA, clone size, V gene, D gene, J gene. A D gene is named only where the DNA matches it firmly. A clone size is listed for some rows: how often the clone was seen (once, few, many), or a class if it is expanded.

CASSPPGGLAGAYEQYF,TGTGCCAGCAGCCCCCCGGGGGGACTAGCGGGAGCCTACGAGCAGTACTTC,-,TRBV3-1/TRBV3-2,TRBD2,TRBJ2-7
CASSIDAGWGTEAFF,TGTGCCAGTAGTATAGATGCAGGGTGGGGCACTGAAGCTTTCTTT,-,TRBV19,-,TRBJ1-1
CASTALGQGLLVQYF,TGTGCCAGCACCGCCTTAGGACAGGGATTACTTGTGCAGTACTTC,-,TRBV28,TRBD1,TRBJ2-7
CAIRGGLAGGPHYEQYF,TGTGCCATCAGGGGAGGCCTAGCGGGAGGTCCCCACTACGAGCAGTACTTC,-,TRBV10-3,TRBD2,TRBJ2-7
CASSFLAGGYEQYF,TGTGCCAGCAGCTTCTTAGCGGGGGGTTACGAGCAGTACTTC,-,TRBV13,TRBD2,TRBJ2-7
CASSQEGGQGRTGGYTF,TGCGCCAGCAGCCAAGAAGGCGGACAGGGGAGGACGGGAGGCTACACCTTC,-,TRBV4-1,TRBD1,TRBJ1-2
CASSQDRDTSYGYTF,TGTGCCAGCAGCCAAGATAGGGACACCTCCTATGGCTACACCTTC,few,TRBV3-1/TRBV3-2,-,TRBJ1-2
CASSTPGMQETQYF,TGTGCCAGCAGTACCCCAGGGATGCAAGAGACCCAGTACTTC,-,TRBV6-6,-,TRBJ2-5
CASSREEVETQYF,TGTGCCAGCAGTCGGGAGGAGGTGGAGACCCAGTACTTC,-,TRBV12-3/TRBV12-4,TRBD2,TRBJ2-5
CASSLGGGMNTEAFF,TGTGCCAGCAGCTTAGGTGGAGGAATGAACACTGAAGCTTTCTTT,-,TRBV5-6,-,TRBJ1-1
CASSQGQFMSGYTF,TGTGCCAGCAGCCAGGGACAATTCATGAGTGGCTACACCTTC,-,TRBV7-9,-,TRBJ1-2
CASSLTPTGMLGYTF,TGTGCCAGCAGCTTAACCCCGACAGGAATGTTGGGCTACACCTTC,-,TRBV7-8,-,TRBJ1-2
CASGRGLNTEAFF,TGTGCCAGCGGCAGGGGGTTGAACACTGAAGCTTTCTTT,-,TRBV6-5,TRBD1,TRBJ1-1
CASSRPEGGPDTQYF,TGTGCCAGCTCACGACCCGAAGGGGGACCAGATACGCAGTATTTT,-,TRBV18,-,TRBJ2-3
CASSRINRGDGYTF,TGTGCCAGCAGTCGAATTAATCGCGGGGATGGCTACACCTTC,once,TRBV2,-,TRBJ1-2
CASSPAGTGGRAEQFF,TGTGCCAGCAGTCCTGCCGGGACAGGGGGGAGGGCTGAGCAGTTCTTC,-,TRBV7-9,TRBD1,TRBJ2-1
CASSPGVGYTF,TGTGCCAGCAGCCCAGGGGTAGGCTACACCTTC,-,TRBV6-5,-,TRBJ1-2
CASSPGTAIYEQYF,TGTGCCAGCAGCCCCGGGACAGCTATATACGAGCAGTACTTC,-,TRBV7-2,TRBD1,TRBJ2-7
CASSYSGGPRETQYF,TGTGCCAGCAGTTACTCCGGGGGACCCCGGGAGACCCAGTACTTC,-,TRBV6-5,-,TRBJ2-5
CASSPRGQRNTEAFF,TGTGCCAGCAGCCCGAGGGGGCAGAGGAACACTGAAGCTTTCTTT,-,TRBV7-2,TRBD1,TRBJ1-1
CASSYPKGQGGNEQFF,TGTGCCAGCAGTTACCCAAAGGGACAGGGAGGCAATGAGCAGTTCTTC,-,TRBV6-2/TRBV6-3,TRBD1,TRBJ2-1
CASSSQGLDTQYF,TGTGCCAGCAGCTCGCAGGGGTTGGATACGCAGTATTTT,-,TRBV7-9,-,TRBJ2-3
CASSVVGGSAGGYTF,TGTGCCAGCAGCGTAGTCGGAGGGTCCGCGGGAGGCTACACCTTC,-,TRBV9,-,TRBJ1-2
CASSPPPGNYGYTF,TGTGCCAGCTCACCACCGCCAGGCAACTATGGCTACACCTTC,-,TRBV18,-,TRBJ1-2
CASSLERGTGSSSGANVLTF,TGTGCCAGCAGTTTAGAACGAGGGACAGGATCATCCTCTGGGGCCAACGTCCTGACTTTC,-,TRBV28,TRBD1,TRBJ2-6
CASSLGQLEYEQYF,TGTGCCAGCAGCTTGGGACAGCTGGAGTACGAGCAGTACTTC,few,TRBV5-4,-,TRBJ2-7
CASSLGQYTGELFF,TGTGCCAGCAGCTTAGGGCAGTACACCGGGGAGCTGTTTTTT,-,TRBV7-2,-,TRBJ2-2
CASSLDTGLTYNSPLHF,TGTGCCAGCAGCTTAGATACAGGGTTGACCTATAATTCACCCCTCCACTTT,-,TRBV11-2,-,TRBJ1-6
CASSQGTNTDTQYF,TGCGCCAGCAGCCAAGGTACTAACACAGATACGCAGTATTTT,-,TRBV4-1,-,TRBJ2-3